This T cell receptor beta chain came from a study of T-cell reconstitution after alpha-beta-depleted transplantation in children. The CDR3 has 16 amino acids. The ends were cut back, 4 bases at V and 8 bases at J, with 24 bases in the middle. Germline lookup yields CDR1 DFQATT and CDR2 SNEGSKA (reference sequence). This clonotype was recorded many times. Unique molecular identifiers tagged the TCRbeta library. TCRdb reprocessed the PCR reads via MiXCR and lists one record per CDR3 protein. Here the sample spans 640,000 or so distinct CDR3 sequences, roughly 17% being singletons. V gene TRBV20-1 combines with J gene TRBJ2-1; D might be TRBD1 or TRBD2, each matching 5 bases. Sequenced here: PBMCs from the stem cell graft donor, sampled from the stem cell graft. The sequence was obtained from a human donor who donated a stem cell graft to a child with acute myeloid leukemia. CDR3 region: CSAIVLGLGEMDEQFF. The CDR3 DNA reads TGCAGTGCTATCGTGCTCGGCCTGGGGGAGATGGATGAGCAGTTCTTC.